Each of the 28 T cell receptor beta chains below was sequenced from the same sample in a study of blood T cell repertoires in COVID-19. Repertoires were generated with immunoSEQ multiplex PCR, while TCRdb's copy carries only in-frame clones and drops some. This table holds some 290,000 clones, 85% to 90% found once. Sequenced: peripheral blood. These receptors were collected from a middle-aged woman with COVID-19, enrolled during active disease.

The chain carries TRBV9 and TRBJ1-1; 9 nucleotides line up with TRBD1. The germline V gene has CDR1 SGDLS and CDR2 YYNGEE. V shed 3 bases and J 5 bases; nucleotides not matched to a gene: 8. The CDR3 loop spans 15 amino acids. The CDR3 region has the DNA TGTGCCAGCAGCGCGAAACAGGGGGCTTGGACTGAAGCTTTCTTT. This translates into CASSAKQGAWTEAFF.

The chain joins TRBV6-4 to TRBJ1-1; weak D call: TRBD1 (6 bases). Between the trimmed V and J ends, which lost 3 bases and 2 bases, there was a span of 19 bases. Germline V gives CDR1 MRHNA, CDR2 SNTAGT. The CDR3 is made up of 17 amino acids. This CDR3 reads CASSEPRGGRYNTEAFF. The CDR3 nucleotides read TGTGCCAGCAGTGAACCCCGCGGGGGCAGGTATAACACTGAAGCTTTCTTT.

The rearrangement joins TRBV20-1 to TRBJ1-4; no reliable D call. Germline values: CDR1 DFQATT, CDR2 SNEGSKA (reference sequence). This CDR3 region has 14 residues. Between the trimmed V and J ends, which lost 3 bases and 7 bases, there was a span of 15 bases. CDR3 region: CSASNPGIVEKLFF. Written as DNA, the CDR3 is TGCAGTGCTAGTAACCCGGGGATTGTTGAAAAACTGTTTTTT.

This clone has only one observation. At one end, the junction sequence differs from germline, possibly due to a read error. CDR3 protein: CASSFRTLNIGELFF. The CDR3 DNA is TGTGCCAGCAGTTTCCGGACTCTGAACATCGGGGAGCTGTTTTTT. The chain is built from TRBV28 and TRBJ2-2, with TRBD2 as a possible D gene (5 bases). The germline gives CDR1 MDHEN, CDR2 SYDVKM. This CDR3 contains 15 residues.

This clone was found a few times. The chain couples TRBV27 to TRBJ2-1; 9 positions agree with TRBD1. V lost 7 bases, J lost 3 bases, and 7 bases stayed unmatched. This CDR3 spans 15 amino acids. Germline assignment: CDR1 MNHEY and CDR2 SMNVEV (reference sequence). Here the CDR3 reads CASIPGDRDYNEQFF. CDR3 coding DNA: TGTGCCAGCATCCCTGGGGACAGGGACTACAATGAGCAGTTCTTC.

The rearrangement uses TRBV15 and TRBJ2-7; 7 bases agree with TRBD1. CDR1 LNHNV and CDR2 YYDKDF come from the germline V gene (reference sequence). The CDR3 extends over 12 amino acids. Trimming removed 8 bases from V and 2 bases from J; junction bases left unmatched: 3. CDR3 sequence: CATATGPYEQYF. CDR3 DNA sequence: TGTGCCACCGCGACAGGGCCCTACGAGCAGTACTTC.

The rearrangement joins TRBV10-3 to TRBJ1-2; D is ambiguous. This CDR3 spans 13 amino acids. Germline-derived CDR1 and CDR2 are ENHRY and SYGVKD. Trimming cost V 3 bases and J 6 bases, with 11 bases left between them. The CDR3 reads CAISDREADGYTF. CDR3 in DNA: TGTGCCATCAGTGACCGAGAGGCTGATGGCTACACCTTC.

V and J are TRBV6-2 or TRBV6-3 and TRBJ2-2; D unresolved. Germline V gene data show CDR1 as MNHEY and CDR2 as SVGEGT. V was clipped by 0 bases and J by 4 bases, with 9 bases between them. This CDR3 contains 15 residues. CDR3 region: CASSYSSFFTGELFF. In DNA, the CDR3 is TGTGCCAGCAGTTACTCATCCTTTTTCACCGGGGAGCTGTTTTTT.

V is TRBV7-2 and J is TRBJ1-2; 10 bases map to TRBD1. V lost 5 bases to trimming and J lost 8 bases; unmatched junction nucleotides: 11. In germline, CDR1 is SGHTA, CDR2 FQGNSA. The CDR3 runs to 15 residues. The DNA of the CDR3 is TGTGCCAGCAGCCTAATCAGACAGGGGGCAAGAGGCTACACCTTC. Its protein is CASSLIRQGARGYTF.

The chain uses TRBV15 and TRBJ2-7; 7 bases map to TRBD1. The V gene end was trimmed by 0 bases and the J gene end by 5 bases; junction bases not matched to a gene: 7. Germline CDR1 LNHNV, CDR2 YYDKDF (reference sequence). CDR3 length: 15 residues. CDR3 coding DNA: TGTGCCACCAGCAGAGACACGGGACAGCGTGACGAGCAGTACTTC. It specifies CATSRDTGQRDEQYF.

The chain is built from TRBV7-9 and TRBJ2-3, with D hard to call. Germline CDR1 and CDR2: SEHNR and FQNEAQ (reference sequence). The CDR3 is made up of 15 amino acids. V lost 3 bases, J lost 1 base, and 11 bases lay in between. Here the CDR3 reads CASSLGQSGTDTQYF. In DNA form, the CDR3 reads TGTGCCAGCAGCTTGGGCCAGTCTGGCACAGATACGCAGTATTTT.

The chain has TRBV18 and TRBJ2-3; 9 bases line up with TRBD2. V lost 2 bases, J lost 0 bases, and 9 bases stayed unmatched. This CDR3 is built from 18 residues. The V gene's germline CDR1 is KGHSH and CDR2 LQKENI. The chain's CDR3 is CASSPAMIAGVSTDTQYF. In nucleotides, the CDR3 is TGTGCCAGCTCACCAGCGATGATAGCGGGGGTTAGCACAGATACGCAGTATTTT.

The chain is built from TRBV14 and TRBJ2-3; no definite D call. CDR1 SGHDN and CDR2 FVKESK come from the germline V gene. CDR3 size: 14 residues. Trimming stripped 0 bases from V and 7 bases from J, with 11 bases between. The CDR3: CASSQDGSGNTQYF. In DNA form, the CDR3 reads TGTGCCAGCAGCCAAGACGGGTCCGGAAATACGCAGTATTTT.

CDR3 sequence: CASSLESLEGTAFF. The CDR3 DNA reads as TGCGCCAGCAGCTTGGAGTCCCTAGAGGGCACAGCTTTCTTT. This chain joins TRBV5-1 and TRBJ1-1, with D unclear. V gave up 0 bases and J gave up 10 bases, with 16 bases separating them. Per germline, CDR1 SGHRS and CDR2 YFSETQ. The CDR3 extends over 14 amino acids.

The chain recombines TRBV19 with TRBJ1-2, with D hard to call. Trimming shortened V by 2 bases and J by 5 bases, and 9 bases separated the two germline ends. CDR3 length: 13 residues. The germline gives CDR1 LNHDA, CDR2 SQIVND (reference sequence). CDR3 residues: CASSILAQYGYTF. CDR3 DNA: TGTGCCAGTAGTATACTGGCTCAATATGGCTACACCTTC. Combining the CDR3 with reference TRBV19 and TRBJ1-2 gives the whole variable domain DGGITQSPKYLFRKEGQNVTLSCEQNLNHDAMYWYRQDPGQGLRLIYYSQIVNDFQKGDIAEGYSVSREKKESFPLTVTSAQKNPTAFYLCASSILAQYGYTFGSGTRLTVV.

The chain has TRBV9 and TRBJ2-3; D is unresolved. Germline lookup yields CDR1 SGDLS and CDR2 YYNGEE. The V gene lost 2 bases and the J gene lost 1 base, with 8 bases spanning the gap. This CDR3 spans 14 amino acids. CDR3 amino acids: CASSVEVGTDTQYF. CDR3 nucleotides: TGTGCCAGCAGCGTCGAGGTAGGCACAGATACGCAGTATTTT.

V is TRBV24-1 and J is TRBJ2-5; TRBD1 agrees at 12 bases. The V segment lost 0 bases and the J segment 4 bases; nucleotides outside the gene matches: 11. CDR1 is KGHDR, CDR2 SFDVKD, per germline. The CDR3 loop spans 19 amino acids. The CDR3 loop is CATSDLRGTGGIIVETQYF. CDR3 DNA sequence: TGTGCCACCAGTGATTTGAGGGGGACAGGGGGCATTATAGTAGAGACCCAGTACTTC.

A few counts support this clone. The V call is TRBV12-3 or TRBV12-4, the J call TRBJ1-1; D uncertain. V was cut by 2 bases and J by 4 bases, with 8 bases left in between. CDR3 size: 13 residues. Here the CDR3 reads CASSLSRFTEAFF. The CDR3 DNA reads TGTGCCAGCAGTTTATCCAGGTTCACTGAAGCTTTCTTT.

The V call is TRBV20-1, the J call TRBJ1-5; D is unclear. V shed 3 bases and J shed 0 bases, with 9 bases lying between them. The CDR3 extends over 14 amino acids. Germline CDR1 is DFQATT and CDR2 is SNEGSKA (reference sequence). The chain's CDR3 is CSASKQISNQPQHF. CDR3 nucleotides: TGCAGTGCTAGTAAACAGATTAGCAATCAGCCCCAGCATTTT.

V is TRBV7-9 and J is TRBJ2-1; the match to TRBD1 covers 12 bases. CDR1 and CDR2 (germline): SEHNR, FQNEAQ (reference sequence). The CDR3 sequence is 15 residues long. V was clipped by 4 bases and J by 7 bases; unmatched bases: 5. The CDR3 DNA follows: TGTGCCAGCAGCTCCCGGGACAGGGGGCTTAATGAGCAGTTCTTC. The encoded protein is CASSSRDRGLNEQFF. Full variable domain (outside the CDR3, taken from reference TRBV7-9 and TRBJ2-1): DTGVSQNPRHKITKRGQNVTFRCDPISEHNRLYWYRQTLGQGPEFLTYFQNEAQLEKSRLLSDRFSAERPKGSFSTLEIQRTEQGDSAMYLCASSSRDRGLNEQFFGPGTRLTVL.

The V and J genes are TRBV28 and TRBJ2-1, with a weak D call TRBD1 (5 bases). Germline V lookup: CDR1 MDHEN, CDR2 SYDVKM. Trimming stripped 3 bases from V and 5 bases from J, with 8 bases between. The CDR3 is 13 amino acids. The CDR3 sequence: CASSFRQNNEQFF. CDR3 nucleotide sequence: TGTGCCAGCAGTTTCCGACAGAACAATGAGCAGTTCTTC.

This chain joins TRBV19 and TRBJ2-7; no clear D. The CDR3 is 13 residues long. CDR1 LNHDA and CDR2 SQIVND come from the germline V gene (reference sequence). Trimming left V 5 bases short and J 2 bases short, with 10 bases between. In DNA form, the CDR3 reads TGTGCCAGTAGTGAGGCGCTCCCCTACGAGCAGTACTTC. As protein: CASSEALPYEQYF.

This clone was recorded only once. V gene TRBV24-1 combines with J gene TRBJ1-6; 10 nucleotides agree with TRBD1. There are 16 residues in the CDR3. Trimming cost V 8 bases and J 5 bases; bases outside gene matches: 8. Germline-derived CDR1 and CDR2 are KGHDR and SFDVKD. The CDR3 loop reads CATTTRTGGNNSPLHF. CDR3 bases: TGTGCCACCACTACTAGGACAGGGGGAAATAATTCACCCCTCCACTTT.

CDR3 DNA sequence: TGCGCCAGCAGCTTCGACAGCTCTAGAGAAAAACTGTTTTTT. Translation gives CASSFDSSREKLFF. This chain joins TRBV5-1 and TRBJ1-4; weak D call: TRBD1 (5 bases). Germline V gives CDR1 SGHRS, CDR2 YFSETQ. The CDR3 runs to 14 residues. V gave up 2 bases and J gave up 8 bases, with 13 bases separating them.

This clone was counted once. The chain couples TRBV6-1 to TRBJ2-1; 16 bases fit TRBD2. The CDR3 length is 15 residues. Germline V CDR1 and CDR2: MNHNS, SASEGT. V trimming: 5 bases; J trimming: 15 bases; junction bases outside the gene matches: 10. In nucleotides, the CDR3 is TGTGCCAGCAGTTCACCGGGACTAGCGGGAGGGAGGGCGTTCTTC. Amino acid sequence: CASSSPGLAGGRAFF.

About this clone itself: Since the CDR3 does not end with the conserved phenylalanine or tryptophan, this likely comes from a read error. The rearrangement uses TRBV3-1 (or the pseudogene TRBV3-2) and TRBJ2-7; the match to TRBD2 covers 7 bases. The CDR3 length is 13 residues. Germline-derived CDR1 and CDR2 are LGHDT and YNNKEL (reference sequence). V lost 4 bases and J lost 2; bases outside the gene matches: 2. The CDR3 here is CASSPLAAYEQYL. CDR3 DNA sequence: TGTGCCAGCAGCCCCCTAGCGGCCTACGAGCAGTACCTC.

The chain is built from TRBV5-1 and TRBJ1-1; 8 bases map to TRBD1. CDR1 is SGHRS and CDR2 is YFSETQ in the germline V gene. V shed 0 bases and J 3 bases; nucleotides not matched to a gene: 7. The length of the CDR3 is 16 residues. The CDR3, as DNA: TGCGCCAGCAGCTTGGGCGACAGGGGAACATACACTGAAGCTTTCTTT. Amino acids: CASSLGDRGTYTEAFF. The full variable domain, with the rest looked up from reference TRBV5-1 and TRBJ1-1, is KAGVTQTPRYLIKTRGQQVTLSCSPISGHRSVSWYQQTPGQGLQFLFEYFSETQRNKGNFPGRFSGRQFSNSRSEMNVSTLELGDSALYLCASSLGDRGTYTEAFFGQGTRLTVV.

The chain recombines TRBV19 with TRBJ2-2; D is undetermined. V lost 6 bases to trimming and J lost 9 bases, with 17 bases between them. This CDR3 comprises 14 residues. CDR1 LNHDA and CDR2 SQIVND come from the germline V gene (reference sequence). DNA for the CDR3: TGTGCCAGTAGGGCAACAGAATCTCACCGGGAGCTGTTTTTT. Its protein is CASRATESHRELFF. Looking up the rest from reference TRBV19 and TRBJ2-2 gives the full variable domain: DGGITQSPKYLFRKEGQNVTLSCEQNLNHDAMYWYRQDPGQGLRLIYYSQIVNDFQKGDIAEGYSVSREKKESFPLTVTSAQKNPTAFYLCASRATESHRELFFGEGSRLTVL.